These T cell receptor beta chains were read from a single sample in a study of OX40 agonist ivuxolimab in advanced cancers. Using immunoSEQ multiplex PCR, the repertoire was profiled, and TCRdb retains in-frame clones only, with some absent. The sample consists of fewer than 15,000 clones, roughly 84% of them appearing once. This sample comprised CD4+ or CD8+ T cells sorted from blood, obtained in a trial of the OX40 agonist ivuxolimab. The receptors were sampled from an adult with an advanced solid tumor such as melanoma, head and neck, liver or kidney cancer. CDR3s include the opening cysteine and the closing phenylalanine or tryptophan. Fields, in order: CDR3 protein, CDR3 DNA, V gene, J gene, D gene. The D gene is left open where the match is weak.

CDR3 protein: CASSLGPSSGNEKLFF; CDR3 DNA: TGTGCCAGCAGCTTGGGCCCTTCGAGCGGTAATGAAAAACTGTTTTTT; V gene: TRBV5-6; J gene: TRBJ1-4; D gene: .
CDR3 protein: CASSDPKNTEAFF; CDR3 DNA: TGTGCCAGCAGCGACCCGAAGAACACTGAAGCTTTCTTT; V gene: TRBV11-3; J gene: TRBJ1-1; D gene: .
CDR3 protein: CANGTSDSYNEQFF; CDR3 DNA: TGTGCCAACGGGACTAGCGACTCCTACAATGAGCAGTTCTTC; V gene: TRBV21-1; J gene: TRBJ2-1; D gene: .
CDR3 protein: CASSLAEVSGSYFLMNTEAFF; CDR3 DNA: TGTGCCAGCAGCTTAGCGGAGGTGTCAGGCTCTTACTTCCTCATGAACACTGAAGCTTTCTTT; V gene: TRBV7-8; J gene: TRBJ1-1; D gene: .
CDR3 protein: CASSLGLNEQFF; CDR3 DNA: TGTGCCAGCAGCTTAGGGCTTAATGAGCAGTTCTTC; V gene: TRBV7-9; J gene: TRBJ2-1; D gene: .
CDR3 protein: CATSSFLGYNEQFF; CDR3 DNA: TGTGCCACCAGCAGCTTCCTAGGCTACAATGAGCAGTTCTTC; V gene: TRBV15; J gene: TRBJ2-1; D gene: .
CDR3 protein: CASSELVNPSGSGYEQFF; CDR3 DNA: TGCGCCAGCAGTGAATTAGTCAATCCTAGCGGGAGTGGGTATGAGCAGTTCTTC; V gene: TRBV10-2; J gene: TRBJ2-1; D gene: TRBD2
CDR3 protein: CASSSLQGPGFPEAFF; CDR3 DNA: TGTGCCAGCAGCTCGCTACAGGGTCCGGGGTTCCCTGAAGCTTTCTTT; V gene: TRBV7-2; J gene: TRBJ1-1; D gene: .
CDR3 protein: CASGLAGPDTQYF; CDR3 DNA: TGCGCCAGTGGGTTAGCGGGGCCAGATACGCAGTATTTT; V gene: TRBV10-2; J gene: TRBJ2-3; D gene: TRBD2
CDR3 protein: CASSPRIDRVTGELFF; CDR3 DNA: TGCGCCAGCAGCCCCCGCATTGACAGGGTCACCGGGGAGCTGTTTTTT; V gene: TRBV7-2; J gene: TRBJ2-2; D gene: TRBD1
CDR3 protein: CASSLDLAGAGNEQFF; CDR3 DNA: TGTGCCAGCAGCTTAGACCTAGCGGGAGCGGGTAATGAGCAGTTCTTC; V gene: TRBV11-3; J gene: TRBJ2-1; D gene: TRBD2
CDR3 protein: CASSLGGNEQFF; CDR3 DNA: TGTGCCAGCAGTTTAGGAGGGAATGAGCAGTTCTTC; V gene: TRBV28; J gene: TRBJ2-1; D gene: .